The 26 T cell receptor beta chains below all came from one sample that was sequenced in a study of T cell repertoires in cytomegalovirus infection. TCRdb reanalysed the reads using MiXCR and keeps one entry per CDR3 protein. The sample consists of some 440,000 distinct CDR3 sequences, 25% to 40% of them appearing once. The specimen sequenced was PBMCs. Receptors were obtained from a human donor in good health (CMV status not recorded). Some clones in this sample may be carry-over from other donors' samples.

The V and J genes are TRBV7-9 and TRBJ1-4; 7 nucleotides align to TRBD1. The V gene's germline CDR1 is SEHNR and CDR2 FQNEAQ (reference sequence). Losses at the gene ends were 5 bases for V and 5 bases for J; bases not matched to a gene: 11. CDR3 length equals 16 residues. The chain's CDR3 is CASSSYLGQRNEKLFF. The DNA of the CDR3 is TGTGCCAGCAGCAGTTACTTGGGACAGCGAAATGAAAAACTGTTTTTT.

This clonotype occurred many times. The DNA is left out, because the CDR3 cannot be placed on it with certainty; the CDR3 is given as TCRdb lists it. CDR3 protein: CASILDFYGYTF. The rearrangement joins TRBV12-3 or TRBV12-4 to TRBJ1-2. Ends included, the CDR3 has 12 residues.

This clonotype was detected only a few times. The chain recombines TRBV18 with TRBJ2-7; perhaps D is TRBD1 or TRBD2 (5 bases each). CDR1 and CDR2 from the germline V gene are KGHSH and LQKENI. CDR3 length equals 14 residues. The ends were cut back, 6 bases at V and 2 bases at J, with 14 bases in the middle. The CDR3 DNA follows: TGTGCCAGCTCCCACGGGGACGGAGCCTACGAGCAGTACTTC. It encodes CASSHGDGAYEQYF.

The chain has TRBV7-6 and TRBJ1-1; 7 bases fit TRBD1. Germline CDR1 is SGHVS and CDR2 is FNYEAQ. The CDR3 consists of 16 residues. V dropped 4 bases and J dropped 0; count of bases not matched to a gene: 8. The CDR3 DNA reads as TGTGCCAGCAGCTCGGAACAGGGGAGATTGAACACTGAAGCTTTCTTT. Encoded protein: CASSSEQGRLNTEAFF.

This clonotype occurred a few times. The chain uses TRBV4-1 and TRBJ1-6, with D maybe TRBD1 (5 bases). The CDR3 consists of 15 residues. The V end was cut by 0 bases, the J end by 10 bases, with 13 bases between. Germline CDR1 MGHRA, CDR2 YSYEKL. In DNA, the CDR3 is TGCGCCAGCAGCCAAGAAGGGACCCTAGAGTCACCCCTCCACTTT. This codes for CASSQEGTLESPLHF.

This clonotype was recorded a few times. The chain links TRBV2 to TRBJ2-5, with 9 positions matching TRBD2. Germline V lookup: CDR1 SNHLY, CDR2 FYNNEI. This CDR3 spans 15 amino acids. The V segment lost 6 bases and the J segment 4 bases; nucleotides outside the gene matches: 9. The CDR3 sequence is CASRDLAGRGETQYF. As DNA, the CDR3 is TGTGCCAGCAGGGACCTAGCGGGGAGGGGAGAGACCCAGTACTTC.

This clonotype appeared a few times. The rearrangement uses TRBV6-6 and TRBJ1-2; D call uncertain. Germline loops: CDR1 MNHNY, CDR2 SVGAGI (reference sequence). This CDR3 comprises 15 residues. V was trimmed by 6 bases and J by 0 bases, leaving 14 bases between them. The CDR3 protein is CASRESGNPNYGYTF. In DNA form, the CDR3 reads TGTGCCAGCAGAGAATCGGGTAACCCTAACTATGGCTACACCTTC.

The rearrangement links TRBV24-1 to TRBJ1-4, with 7 nucleotides matching TRBD1. Germline loops: CDR1 KGHDR, CDR2 SFDVKD. J was trimmed by 5 bases and V by 2 bases; bases with no gene match: 7. There are 16 residues in the CDR3. CDR3 in DNA: TGTGCCACCAGTGATTGGGGCGGGACAGAGAATGAAAAACTGTTTTTT. Protein: CATSDWGGTENEKLFF.

The CDR3 here is CASSRGRRLNTEAFF. As DNA, the CDR3 is TGTGCCAGCAGCCGTGGTCGCAGACTGAACACTGAAGCTTTCTTT. The rearrangement uses TRBV5-8 and TRBJ1-1; D is undetermined. V was pared by 4 bases and J by 0 bases, with 13 bases between. Germline V gene data show CDR1 as SGHTS and CDR2 as YDEGEE. This CDR3 spans 15 amino acids.

This clonotype was detected many times. The genes are TRBV7-2 and TRBJ2-5; 8 bases are shared with TRBD2. The germline CDR1 and CDR2 sequences are SGHTA and FQGNSA. CDR3 length equals 15 residues. Losses at the gene ends were 4 bases for V and 3 bases for J; bases not matched to a gene: 7. The CDR3 reads CASSWGGGGKETQYF. The CDR3 DNA reads TGTGCCAGCAGCTGGGGAGGCGGGGGGAAAGAGACCCAGTACTTC.

Turning to this clonotype: Possible read error: a much larger clone is one base away. The CDR3 nucleotides are TGTGCCTGCAGTGGCTCGCCAGCGGTTCACACAGATACGCAGTATTTT. Translation gives CACSGSPAVHTDTQYF. The chain employs TRBV6-2 or TRBV6-3 and TRBJ2-3, with D perhaps matching TRBD2 (5 bases). The CDR3 covers 16 residues. The germline V gene encodes CDR1 MNHEY and CDR2 SVGEGT.

This rearrangement joins TRBV6-2 or TRBV6-3 to TRBJ2-5, with 8 bases aligning to TRBD1. Germline trimming cut 1 base from V and 1 base from J; bases unmatched to any gene: 5. Germline V gene data show CDR1 as MNHEY and CDR2 as SVGEGT. The length of the CDR3 is 16 residues. The CDR3 DNA follows: TGTGCCAGCAGTTACTTGCCAGGGGGCACCCAAGAGACCCAGTACTTC. Translating gives CASSYLPGGTQETQYF.

On this clonotype itself: A junction end diverges from the germline sequence, so it may reflect a read error. J is TRBJ1-6 and V is TRBV2, with 8 bases identical to TRBD1. From germline, CDR1 is SNHLY and CDR2 FYNNEI. This CDR3 has 15 amino acids. The CDR3 region has the DNA TGTGCCAGCAGTGAAGCTCGGACAGGGCATTCACCCCTCCCCTTT. It is translated as CASSEARTGHSPLPF. The full variable domain, with the rest looked up from reference TRBV2 and TRBJ1-6, is EPEVTQTPSHQVTQMGQEVILRCVPISNHLYFYWYRQILGQKVEFLVSFYNNEISEKSEIFDDQFSVERPDGSNFTLKIRSTKLEDSAMYFCASSEARTGHSPLPFGNGTRLTVT.

A remark on this clonotype: Since a much larger clone is just one base distant, this may be a read error. V usage is TRBV7-8 and J usage is TRBJ1-4; D unresolved. The CDR3 runs 16 residues. V was trimmed by 1 base and J by 7 bases, leaving 16 bases between them. CDR1 and CDR2 from the germline V gene are SGHVS and FQNEAQ. The CDR3 bases are TGTGCCAGCAGCTTAGTCTCCGGGGAATGGAGTGAAAAACTGTTTTTT. It encodes CASSLVSGEWSEKLFF.

This sequence joins TRBV11-2 and TRBJ2-7, with D possibly being TRBD1 (7 bases). Trimming left V 5 bases short and J 5 bases short, with 16 bases between. The V gene's germline CDR1 is SGHAT and CDR2 FQNNGV. The CDR3 totals 14 residues. CDR3 bases: TGTGCCAGCAGCCAACAGACAGGGAGGCACGAGCAGTACTTC. Its translation is CASSQQTGRHEQYF.

This clonotype has only a few counts. The V call is TRBV6-5, the J call TRBJ2-3, with D perhaps TRBD1 or TRBD2 (5 bases each). Trimming removed 2 bases at V and 4 bases at J, with 7 bases between. Germline V CDR1 and CDR2: MNHEY, SVGAGI. This CDR3 spans 13 amino acids. CDR3 in DNA: TGTGCCAGCAGTTACGAGGGACCAGATACGCAGTATTTT. It codes for CASSYEGPDTQYF.

This clonotype was observed a few times. The chain carries TRBV2 and TRBJ1-1, with 8 nucleotides matching TRBD1. Per germline, CDR1 SNHLY and CDR2 FYNNEI. The CDR3 is made up of 12 amino acids. Germline trimming cut 10 bases from V and 1 base from J; bases unmatched to any gene: 2. The CDR3 reads CAKDRENTEAFF. The CDR3 DNA follows: TGTGCCAAGGACAGGGAGAACACTGAAGCTTTCTTT.

This clonotype was detected a few times. The chain uses TRBV11-2 and TRBJ2-1; D may be TRBD2 (5 bases). The germline V gene encodes CDR1 SGHAT and CDR2 FQNNGV. The V and J ends lost 6 bases and 7 bases respectively, with 19 bases between them. The CDR3 is made up of 15 amino acids. The CDR3 bases are TGTGCCAGCAGGGTAGGACTTCACGGCGGGAATGAGCAGTTCTTC. Amino acid sequence: CASRVGLHGGNEQFF.

The genes are TRBV3-1 and TRBJ1-1; D remains ambiguous. Germline V gene sequence: CDR1 LGHDT, CDR2 YNNKEL (reference sequence). V was clipped by 0 bases and J by 1 base, with 9 bases between them. The CDR3 loop spans 15 amino acids. The CDR3 DNA follows: TGTGCCAGCAGCCAAGAACCGTCCTGGAACACTGAAGCTTTCTTT. Translation gives CASSQEPSWNTEAFF.

The sample holds a few counts of this clonotype. This chain uses TRBV4-3 with TRBJ1-2; D might be TRBD1 (6 bases). The V gene's germline CDR1 is LGHNA and CDR2 YSLEER. The CDR3 runs 18 residues. V lost 0 bases, J lost 5 bases, and 22 bases lay in between. The CDR3 DNA reads TGCGCCAGCAGCCAAGATCGTTCAGGGGCGATAAGTCAGTATGGCTACACCTTC. As protein: CASSQDRSGAISQYGYTF.

V gene TRBV9 combines with J gene TRBJ1-1; D is undetermined. The germline V and J ends were trimmed by 0 bases and 2 bases, with 2 bases remaining between them. This CDR3 spans 12 amino acids. Germline lookup yields CDR1 SGDLS and CDR2 YYNGEE. The CDR3 sequence: CASSVDNTEAFF. CDR3 nucleotide sequence: TGTGCCAGCAGCGTAGATAACACTGAAGCTTTCTTT. The full variable domain, completed using reference TRBV9 and TRBJ1-1, is DSGVTQTPKHLITATGQRVTLRCSPRSGDLSVYWYQQSLDQGLQFLIQYYNGEERAKGNILERFSAQQFPDLHSELNLSSLELGDSALYFCASSVDNTEAFFGQGTRLTVV.

J is TRBJ2-2 and V is TRBV5-6; 7 bases line up with TRBD1. V lost 0 bases and J lost 4; bases outside the gene matches: 3. The CDR3 contains 15 residues. The germline V gene encodes CDR1 SGHDT and CDR2 YYEEEE. The CDR3: CASSLGDSSTGELFF. CDR3 bases: TGTGCCAGCAGCTTGGGGGACAGTAGCACCGGGGAGCTGTTTTTT.

This clonotype occurred a few times. The gene calls are TRBV7-2 and TRBJ2-2; D gene uncertain. V lost 2 bases to trimming and J lost 0 bases, with 7 bases between them. The CDR3 sequence is 15 residues long. The germline V gene encodes CDR1 SGHTA and CDR2 FQGNSA. The CDR3, as DNA: TGTGCCAGCAGCTTAATGGCTTCGAACACCGGGGAGCTGTTTTTT. Protein product: CASSLMASNTGELFF.

A few counts support this clonotype. An end of the junction differs from the germline gene, which may be a read error. The V call is TRBV11-2, the J call TRBJ1-1; weak D call: TRBD1 (5 bases). Germline assignment: CDR1 SGHAT and CDR2 FQNNGV. This CDR3 contains 18 residues. CDR3 amino acids: CASSLEERPPWGNSEAFF. CDR3 nucleotides: TGTGCCAGCAGCTTAGAGGAGCGCCCGCCCTGGGGGAACAGTGAAGCTTTCTTT.

This chain uses TRBV12-3 or TRBV12-4 with TRBJ1-2, with TRBD1 matching over 7 bases. J was trimmed by 4 bases and V by 7 bases; bases with no gene match: 6. This CDR3 comprises 13 residues. The CDR3 bases are TGTGCCAGCACTGACAGGGCCTCCTATGGCTACACCTTC. This encodes CASTDRASYGYTF.

The V and J genes are TRBV12-3 or TRBV12-4 and TRBJ2-1; no clear D gene. This CDR3 has 12 residues. The germline V and J ends were trimmed by 4 bases and 5 bases, with 6 bases remaining between them. The CDR3 DNA reads as TGTGCCAGCAGTTACGGCCACAATGAGCAGTTCTTC. This translates into CASSYGHNEQFF.